This TCR beta chain is from a study of blood T cells in healthy people across ages. Each donor was a healthy Caucasian individual from Russia, aged roughly 6 to 95. Study observations and caveats: Age showed a roughly linear inverse relationship with TCR beta diversity per million T cells. No conclusive comparison of naive versus antigen-experienced cells was possible with unsorted PBMCs.

A few counts support this clonotype. Its antigen is not known. The CDR3 consists of 16 residues. Germline CDR1 and CDR2: SGDLS and YYNGEE. The V end lost 0 bases, the J end lost 4 bases, and 16 bases lay between the germline ends. PCR was performed a second time for roughly 7 to 11 cycles using a sample-barcoded 5' primer and a J-beta primer mix. MiXCR, run by TCRdb on the 5' RACE reads, gives a single entry per CDR3 protein. The table shows 1.5 million to 2 million distinct CDR3 sequences, with roughly 52% occurring only once. The genes are TRBV9 and TRBJ2-5; D is undetermined. The sample consisted of blood. The TCR originated in a woman aged 40 to 50 in good health. CDR3 sequence: CASSVGRVRIGETQYF. CDR3 coding DNA: TGTGCCAGCAGCGTAGGTAGGGTTCGTATAGGAGAGACCCAGTACTTC.